This note documents a single T cell receptor (beta chain) sequence. This receptor's antigen is unknown. No qualities accompany the bases; no much larger clone lies one base away. The CDR3 runs 14 amino acids, cysteine and phenylalanine included. Only CDR3 DNA remains: 42 bases, in frame from the first base. For CDR1 and CDR2, the germline V gene lists SGHDT and YYEEEE. Trimming accounts for 2 bases at V and 11 bases at J, while the number of junction bases matched to no gene is 10. The instrument given in TCRdb is Illumina HiSeq 1500. TCRdb's own reprocessing of the public reads used fastp at Q25 and MiXCR and kept productive beta chains. One record per CDR3 amino acid sequence lists the most common genes and DNA. The sample table holds tens of thousands of distinct CDR3 sequences, of which 25% to 40% were seen once. The ten largest clones add up to 60% to 80% of the sample. This sample is drawn from a study of T cell repertoires in cytomegalovirus infection (dated by TCRdb to the late 2010s). For the study in its entirety: The HLA type of each donor mattered for the analysis, because public TCR beta signatures pointed to carriage of CMV infection along with the matching HLA type. What the study reported, not specific to this receptor: Cumulative frequency of public TCR beta family members discriminated carriers of CMV infection plus the relevant HLA type in this cohort and an independent 352-donor cohort. The ex vivo response was dominated by HLA-C-restricted CMV-specific TCR beta clonotypes, and the single most frequent clonotype in two of eight donors was supplied by these HLA-C-restricted clonotypes.

This TCR came from a human donor in good health (CMV status not recorded). Some clones in this sample may be carry-over from other donors' samples. The chain is made from TRBV5-6 and TRBJ1-5; a stretch of 7 junction bases matches TRBD1. The source material was PBMCs, sequenced either directly or after in vitro stimulation (not recorded which). In nucleotide form, the sequence is TGTGCCAGCAGCTTAGCAGGGGGGGACTCAGCCCAGCATTTT. This encodes CASSLAGGDSAQHF.